The clone carrying this T cell receptor beta chain was recorded once. This specimen comes from a study of immune evolution from preneoplasia to lung adenocarcinoma. Premalignant or tumor cells were enriched by macro-dissection after pathologic assessment. Profiled with immunoSEQ multiplex PCR; TCRdb holds only in-frame clones, not every one. The sample shows 8,000 to 10,000 clones, around nine tenths of them seen only once. Sequencing was carried out using FFPE invasive lung adenocarcinoma tissue. This receptor was obtained from a person aged 70 to 85 with invasive lung adenocarcinoma. Some clones in this sample may be carry-over from other donors' samples.

CDR3 region: CASSPREGGGGEQYF. The CDR3 DNA reads TGTGCCAGCAGCCCCAGGGAAGGCGGGGGGGGCGAGCAGTACTTC. The chain couples TRBV9 to TRBJ2-7; TRBD2 matches 9 bases. CDR3 length equals 15 residues. Germline values: CDR1 SGDLS, CDR2 YYNGEE. With V trimmed by 4 bases and J by 6 bases, 11 bases remained unmatched.